What follows describes a single TCR beta chain. Its antigen is still unknown. The identical CDR3 is also encoded by other nucleotide sequences in the sample. Trimming took off 1 base at V and 1 base at J, with 8 bases between the two ends. The CDR3 is 13 residues long. In germline, CDR1 is GTSNPN, CDR2 SVGIG (reference sequence). The data derive from a study of cytomegalovirus exposure and HLA in healthy donors. Notes on the study in general: Common viral pathogens were later found to be apparently linked to several of the most significant clusters. Analysis was carried out at a later point, and it linked a missense DCLRE1C variant to TCR beta V- and J-gene trimming. Sequencing likely generated an artifact that appeared as a cluster of highly shared sequence variants.

Each donor's status was that of a healthy bone marrow donor. PCR employed 60 Vbeta and 13 Jbeta primers. Here immunoSEQ multiplex PCR was the method, and the copy in TCRdb shows in-frame clones only, minus some. The data show about 130,000 clones, and the top ten clones hold 1.5% to 2%. V is TRBV30 and J is TRBJ2-7, with D unresolved. The receptor was derived from a woman in her thirties or forties in good health and CMV-seropositive. Sample: PBMCs. This CDR3 is CAWSGGLSYEQYF. DNA of the CDR3: TGTGCCTGGAGTGGTGGTCTATCCTACGAGCAGTACTTC. Looking up the rest from reference TRBV30 and TRBJ2-7 gives the full variable domain: SQTIHQWPATLVQPVGSPLSLECTVEGTSNPNLYWYRQAAGRGLQLLFYSVGIGQISSEVPQNLSASRPQDRQFILSSKKLLLSDSGFYLCAWSGGLSYEQYFGPGTRLTVT.